The clone carrying this TCR beta chain occurred many times. Serum thyroxine and TRAb, along with clinical symptoms, thyroid ultrasound and orbital computed tomography, were what diagnosis relied on. The CDR3 has 16 residues. J was trimmed by 5 bases and V by 5 bases; bases with no gene match: 11. CDR1 is SGHNT, CDR2 YYREEE, per germline (reference sequence). RNA transcripts were the template, and TCR beta CDR3 regions were amplified from them. After a first-round RT-PCR with HTBI primers, a second-round multiplex PCR was run. A single record per CDR3 protein comes from TCRdb applying MiXCR to the multiplex PCR reads. The data hold under 250,000 distinct CDR3 sequences, with under 30% observed a single time. This specimen comes from a study of Graves' ophthalmopathy and Graves' hyperthyroidism.

The V call is TRBV5-4, the J call TRBJ2-2, with TRBD2 matching 8 bases. Sequencing input: peripheral blood. This receptor was identified in a man in his fifties with Graves' ophthalmopathy. CDR3 nucleotide sequence: TGTGCCAGCAGTCCCCCGGGAGGGAGTCGGACCGGGGAGCTGTTTTTT. Its protein product is CASSPPGGSRTGELFF.